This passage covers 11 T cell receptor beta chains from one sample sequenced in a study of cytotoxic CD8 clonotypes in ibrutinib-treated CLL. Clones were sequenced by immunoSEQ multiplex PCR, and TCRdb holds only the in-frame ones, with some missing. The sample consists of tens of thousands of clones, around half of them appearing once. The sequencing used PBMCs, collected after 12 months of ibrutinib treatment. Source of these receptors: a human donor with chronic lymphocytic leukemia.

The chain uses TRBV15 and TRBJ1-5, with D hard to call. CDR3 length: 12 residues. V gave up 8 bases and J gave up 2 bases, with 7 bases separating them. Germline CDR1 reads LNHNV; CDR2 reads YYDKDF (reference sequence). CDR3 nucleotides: TGTGCCACCCGAGGCCGCAATCAGCCCCAGCATTTT. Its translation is CATRGRNQPQHF.

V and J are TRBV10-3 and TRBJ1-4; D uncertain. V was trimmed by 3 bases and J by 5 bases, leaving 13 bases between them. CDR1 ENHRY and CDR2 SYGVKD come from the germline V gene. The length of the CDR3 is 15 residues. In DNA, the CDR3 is TGTGCCATCAGTGACCGGGCGGTTGAGAATGAAAAACTGTTTTTT. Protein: CAISDRAVENEKLFF.

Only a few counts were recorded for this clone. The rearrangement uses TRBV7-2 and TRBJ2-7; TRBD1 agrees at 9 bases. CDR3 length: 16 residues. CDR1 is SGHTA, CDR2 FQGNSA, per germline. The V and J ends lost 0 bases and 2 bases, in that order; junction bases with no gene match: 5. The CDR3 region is CASSLATTGGAYEQYF. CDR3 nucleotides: TGTGCCAGCAGCTTAGCGACGACAGGGGGGGCCTACGAGCAGTACTTC. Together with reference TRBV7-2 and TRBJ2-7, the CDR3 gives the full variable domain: GAGVSQSPSNKVTEKGKDVELRCDPISGHTALYWYRQSLGQGLEFLIYFQGNSAPDKSGLPSDRFSAERTGGSVSTLTIQRTQQEDSAVYLCASSLATTGGAYEQYFGPGTRLTVT.

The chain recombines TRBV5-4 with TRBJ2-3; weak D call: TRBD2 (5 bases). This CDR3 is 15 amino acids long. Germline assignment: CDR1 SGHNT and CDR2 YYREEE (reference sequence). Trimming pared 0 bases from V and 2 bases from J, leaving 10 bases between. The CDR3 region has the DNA TGTGCCAGCAGCTTGGGGAGCGGACTCACAGATACGCAGTATTTT. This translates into CASSLGSGLTDTQYF.

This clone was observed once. Here the CDR3 reads CASSSLTLGDNGYTF. The CDR3 DNA sequence: TGTGCCAGCAGTTCCCTCACACTTGGGGACAACGGCTACACCTTC. This chain joins TRBV28 and TRBJ1-2, with TRBD1 as a possible D gene (6 bases). The CDR3 has 15 amino acids. Germline loops: CDR1 MDHEN, CDR2 SYDVKM. V lost 4 bases and J 8 bases, leaving 20 bases between the germline ends.

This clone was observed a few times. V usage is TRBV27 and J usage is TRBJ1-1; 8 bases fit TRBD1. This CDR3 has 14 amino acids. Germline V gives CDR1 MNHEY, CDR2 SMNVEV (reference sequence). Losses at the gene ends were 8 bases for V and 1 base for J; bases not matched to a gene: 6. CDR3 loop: CASGRQGTNTEAFF. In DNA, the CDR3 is TGTGCCAGCGGCAGACAGGGGACGAACACTGAAGCTTTCTTT.

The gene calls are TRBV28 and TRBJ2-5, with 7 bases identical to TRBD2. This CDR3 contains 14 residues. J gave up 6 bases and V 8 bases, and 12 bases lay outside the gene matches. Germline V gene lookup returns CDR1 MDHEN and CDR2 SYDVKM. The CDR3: CASEAPGGGQTQYF. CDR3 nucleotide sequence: TGTGCCAGCGAGGCGCCGGGAGGCGGTCAGACCCAGTACTTC.

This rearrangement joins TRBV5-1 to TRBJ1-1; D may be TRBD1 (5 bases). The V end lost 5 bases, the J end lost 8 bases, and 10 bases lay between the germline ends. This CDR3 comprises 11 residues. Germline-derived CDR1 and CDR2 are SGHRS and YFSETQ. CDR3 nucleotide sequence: TGCGCCAGCAGAGAGAGACAGGAAGCTTTCTTT. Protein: CASRERQEAFF.

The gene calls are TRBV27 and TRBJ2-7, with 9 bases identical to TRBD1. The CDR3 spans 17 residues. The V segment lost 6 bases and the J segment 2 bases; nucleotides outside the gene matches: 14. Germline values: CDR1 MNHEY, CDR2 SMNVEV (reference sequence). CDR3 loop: CASRAAGTGWDPYEQYF. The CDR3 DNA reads TGTGCCAGCAGAGCCGCGGGGACAGGGTGGGATCCCTACGAGCAGTACTTC.

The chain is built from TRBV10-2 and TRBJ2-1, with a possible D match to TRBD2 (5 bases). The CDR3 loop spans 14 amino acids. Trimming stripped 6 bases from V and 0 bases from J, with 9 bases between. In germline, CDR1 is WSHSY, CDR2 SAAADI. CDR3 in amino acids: CASSGVRSYNEQFF. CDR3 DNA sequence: TGCGCCAGCAGCGGGGTCCGCTCCTACAATGAGCAGTTCTTC.

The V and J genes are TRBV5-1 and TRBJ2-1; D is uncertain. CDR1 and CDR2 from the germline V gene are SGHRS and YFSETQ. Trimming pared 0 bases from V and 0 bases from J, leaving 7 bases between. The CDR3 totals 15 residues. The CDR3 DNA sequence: TGCGCCAGCAGCTTGGGTCAGAGCTCCTACAATGAGCAGTTCTTC. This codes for CASSLGQSSYNEQFF.